These T cell receptor beta chains were read from a single sample in a study of T cell changes during pregnancy in multiple sclerosis. Only in-frame clones appear in the TCRdb table, and some are missing; sequencing was by immunoSEQ multiplex PCR. The table includes approximately 92,000 clones, more than 85% detected once. The sequenced sample was peripheral blood, obtained in the first trimester of pregnancy. These receptors were collected from a female donor with multiple sclerosis, enrolled in a pregnancy study. CDR3s include the opening cysteine and the closing phenylalanine or tryptophan. D genes are given only for firm matches. Only part of the rows carry a size: once, few, many, or a class if the clone is expanded.

CDR3aa	CDR3nt	v_gene	j_gene	abundance	d_gene
CASSQTPTSGRSTDTQYF	TGTGCCAGCAGTCAAACCCCGACTAGCGGGAGGAGCACAGATACGCAGTATTTT	TRBV28	TRBJ2-3	NA	TRBD2
CASSLGTKETQYF	TGTGCCAGCAGCTTAGGGACAAAAGAGACCCAGTACTTC	TRBV7-3	TRBJ2-5	NA	NA
CASRGTDSLNYEQYF	TGTGCCAGCAGAGGGACGGACAGTCTGAATTACGAGCAGTACTTC	TRBV7-9	TRBJ2-7	NA	NA
CASSGPRDTSSYNEQFF	TGTGCCAGCAGCGGACCCCGGGACACTAGCTCCTACAATGAGCAGTTCTTC	TRBV11-1	TRBJ2-1	NA	NA
CASSYEGVAEAFF	TGTGCCAGCAGTTACGAGGGAGTCGCTGAAGCTTTCTTT	TRBV6-5	TRBJ1-1	NA	NA
CASSRTSGGFYNEQFF	TGTGCCAGCAGCCGGACTAGCGGGGGTTTCTACAATGAGCAGTTCTTC	TRBV5-8	TRBJ2-1	NA	TRBD2
CASSSGLAGEGETQYF	TGTGCCAGCAGCTCGGGACTAGCGGGAGAAGGAGAGACCCAGTACTTC	TRBV7-9	TRBJ2-5	NA	TRBD2
CASSIGLQETQYF	TGTGCCAGTAGTATTGGACTCCAAGAGACCCAGTACTTC	TRBV19	TRBJ2-5	NA	NA
CASSPLPVNTEAFF	TGTGCCAGCAGCCCGCTCCCGGTGAACACTGAAGCTTTCTTT	TRBV5-6	TRBJ1-1	NA	NA
CASSQELPASGRFYEQYF	TGTGCCAGCAGCCAAGAACTCCCCGCTAGCGGGAGGTTCTACGAGCAGTACTTC	TRBV4-2	TRBJ2-7	once	TRBD2
CASMTGNTGELFF	TGTGCCAGCATGACTGGGAACACCGGGGAGCTGTTTTTT	TRBV28	TRBJ2-2	NA	NA
CASSLNPSRNPSTDTQYF	TGCGCCAGCAGCTTGAACCCTAGCCGGAATCCTAGCACAGATACGCAGTATTTT	TRBV5-1	TRBJ2-3	NA	NA
CASSVGRQGYYEQYF	TGTGCCAGCAGCGTCGGTAGGCAGGGTTATTACGAGCAGTACTTC	TRBV9	TRBJ2-7	NA	NA
CASSYQRNNEQFF	TGCGCCAGCAGCTACCAGAGGAACAATGAGCAGTTCTTC	TRBV5-1	TRBJ2-1	once	NA
CASSGDRGSETQYF	TGTGCCAGCAGCGGGGACAGGGGGTCAGAGACCCAGTACTTC	TRBV7-9	TRBJ2-5	NA	TRBD1
CAWSGGSNQPQHF	TGTGCCTGGAGCGGGGGAAGCAATCAGCCCCAGCATTTT	TRBV30	TRBJ1-5	few	NA
CAWRPQKTSGSTNEQFF	TGTGCCTGGAGGCCCCAAAAGACTAGCGGGAGTACCAATGAGCAGTTCTTC	TRBV30	TRBJ2-1	NA	TRBD2
CASSPRLSGTAPFLSSGNTIYF	TGCGCCAGCAGCCCACGCCTATCCGGGACAGCCCCCTTTCTTAGCTCTGGAAACACCATATATTTT	TRBV4-1	TRBJ1-3	NA	TRBD1
CASSLRAVSYNEQFF	TGTGCCAGCAGCTTACGAGCGGTCTCCTACAATGAGCAGTTCTTC	TRBV6-5	TRBJ2-1	NA	NA
CAVGLESGETQYF	TGTGCCGTTGGACTAGAGTCAGGAGAGACCCAGTACTTC	TRBV10-3	TRBJ2-5	once	TRBD2
CASSQELDSSAYEQYF	TGCGCCAGCAGCCAAGAACTGGACAGCTCTGCCTACGAGCAGTACTTC	TRBV4-1	TRBJ2-7	NA	NA
CASTDGQGINQPQHF	TGTGCCAGTACCGATGGGCAGGGGATCAATCAGCCCCAGCATTTT	TRBV19	TRBJ1-5	NA	NA
CASSLGQREPQHF	TGTGCCAGCAGCCTGGGACAGCGAGAGCCCCAGCATTTT	TRBV13	TRBJ1-5	few	TRBD1
CASSFGTAPYEQYF	TGTGCCAGCAGTTTCGGGACAGCTCCCTACGAGCAGTACTTC	TRBV28	TRBJ2-7	NA	TRBD1
CASSGRGGYSNQPQHF	TGTGCCAGTAGTGGAAGGGGGGGATATAGCAATCAGCCCCAGCATTTT	TRBV19	TRBJ1-5	NA	NA
CASSLTGNTGELFF	TGTGCCAGCAGCCTGACAGGGAACACCGGGGAGCTGTTTTTT	TRBV7-3	TRBJ2-2	NA	NA
CASSRASGSYEQYF	TGTGCCAGCAGCCGGGCAAGCGGGTCCTACGAGCAGTACTTC	TRBV7-8	TRBJ2-7	NA	NA